This is a list of T cell receptor beta chains from one sample in a study of T cell responses to AZD1222 COVID-19 vaccine. The protocol was immunoSEQ multiplex PCR, while the TCRdb copy is restricted to in-frame clones and leaves out a portion. Of roughly 78,000 clones in the sample, about 82% were seen once. The source material was peripheral blood, sampled on day 0 of AZD1222 vaccination. Receptors were obtained from an adult in good health. Each CDR3 is given without its conserved first and last residue.

>TRBJ2-7|TRBV7-6
ASSSGAGPKEQY
>TRBJ1-2|TRBV3-1/TRBV3-2
ASSLRGSWDYGYT
>TRBJ1-1|TRBV19
ASSIGTGLNTEAF
>TRBJ2-7|TRBV6-2/TRBV6-3
ASSYLGSGSGYEQY
>TRBJ1-5|TRBV19
ASSGTGNQPQH
>TRBJ2-5|TRBV11-1
ASSPIRTDQETQY
>TRBJ2-6|TRBV19
ASSSLSGANVLT
>TRBJ1-6|TRBV7-6
ASSATGTDNSPLH
>TRBJ1-1|TRBV4-3
ASSQNAGRTEAF
>TRBJ1-5|TRBV19
ASTGQGGNQPQH
>TRBJ1-5|TRBV6-5
ASTPRFLQPQH
>TRBJ2-7|TRBV3-1/TRBV3-2
ASSGTGPYEQY
>TRBJ2-7|TRBV7-9
ASSFAQDRSSYEQY
>TRBJ2-1|TRBV19
ASTRDSSYNEQF
>TRBJ2-4|TRBV7-8
ASSYLGGARNIQY
>TRBJ2-1|TRBV27
ASRDGTGYHEQF
>TRBJ1-1|TRBV29-1
SVTDTEAF
>TRBJ2-3|TRBV5-1
ASSPPGTGGSLRY
>TRBJ2-5|TRBV18
ASSPPFSNFETQY
>TRBJ1-5|TRBV6-2/TRBV6-3
ASSYSRGPGAGNQPQH
>TRBJ2-7|TRBV25-1
ASSESGDFREQY
>TRBJ1-3|TRBV9
ASSAPDGYSGNTIY
>TRBJ1-4|TRBV19
ASSIVTANEKLF
>TRBJ1-1|TRBV14
ASSQDPGRYTEAF